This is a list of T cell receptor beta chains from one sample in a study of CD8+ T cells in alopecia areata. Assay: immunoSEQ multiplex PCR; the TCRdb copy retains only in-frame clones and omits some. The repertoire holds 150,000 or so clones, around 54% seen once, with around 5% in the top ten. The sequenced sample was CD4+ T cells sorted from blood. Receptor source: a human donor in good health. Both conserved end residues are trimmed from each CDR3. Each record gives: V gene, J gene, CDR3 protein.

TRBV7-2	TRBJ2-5	ASSHPRETQY
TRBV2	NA	ASSDIRPSSYEQY
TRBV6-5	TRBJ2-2	ASSYFGRHGELF
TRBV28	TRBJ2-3	ASSFLTDTQY
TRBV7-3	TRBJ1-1	ASSLTGGMNTEAF
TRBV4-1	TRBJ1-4	ASSQSGQEKLF
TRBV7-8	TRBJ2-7	ASISGTVSYEQY
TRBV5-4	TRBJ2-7	ASSFGRTAYEQY
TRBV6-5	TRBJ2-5	ASSRGPQETQY
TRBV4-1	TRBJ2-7	ASSQWVLAGGPSSYEQY
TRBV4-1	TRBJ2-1	ASSRRDNEQF
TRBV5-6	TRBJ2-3	ASSLGGTSGRTDTQY
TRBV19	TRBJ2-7	ASSMSRSYEQY
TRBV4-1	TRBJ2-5	ASSQVWGTQY
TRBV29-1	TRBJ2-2	SEDRRTGELF
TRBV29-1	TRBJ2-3	SVRTDPLYTDTQY
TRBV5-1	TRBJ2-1	ASSLQWGGAGPYNEQF
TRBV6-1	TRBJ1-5	AGQEGASPPQH
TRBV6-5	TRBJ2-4	ASSYSGQGKNIQY
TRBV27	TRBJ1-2	ASSLRDRAHEGYT
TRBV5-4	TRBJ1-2	ASSFGDGYT
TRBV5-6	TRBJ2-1	ASSFSGEGSYNEQF
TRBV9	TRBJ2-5	ASSKWQGLAEETQY
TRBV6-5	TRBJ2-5	ASSYGRKETQY
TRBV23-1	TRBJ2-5	ASTTRGLAGGETQY
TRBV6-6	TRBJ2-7	ASSLQGNVYEQY
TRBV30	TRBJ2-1	AWNGRRANEQF
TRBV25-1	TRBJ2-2	ASRYGMNTGELF
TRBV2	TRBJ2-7	ATRQGVSYEQY
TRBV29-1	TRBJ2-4	SVEGTSATLDIQY
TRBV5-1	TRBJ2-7	ASSLITGPYEQY
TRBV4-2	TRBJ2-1	ASSITSGGKNNEQF
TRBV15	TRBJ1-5	ATSRDDNSNQPQH
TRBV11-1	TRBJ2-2	ASRAGDSGTGELF
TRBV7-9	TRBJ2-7	ASSGGALGAYEQY
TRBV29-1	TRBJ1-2	SVEWSYGYT
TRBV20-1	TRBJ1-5	YRGGPQH
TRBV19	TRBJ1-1	ASNHLSAGEAF
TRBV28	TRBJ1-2	ASSRTGTLEGYT
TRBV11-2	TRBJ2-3	ASSLDKLAGERDTQY
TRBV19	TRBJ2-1	ATQVASGYNEQF
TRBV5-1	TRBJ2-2	ASSPQAPGELF
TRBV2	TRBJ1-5	ASSYQQISNQPQH
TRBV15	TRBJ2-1	ATSLSYNEQF
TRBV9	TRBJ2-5	ASSVEGRTAETQY
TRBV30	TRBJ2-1	AWKGQAGAQF
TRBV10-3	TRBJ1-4	AISELIATNEKLF
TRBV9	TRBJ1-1	ASSPNPWGGGPSDTEAF
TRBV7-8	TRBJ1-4	ASSSNRGRNEKLF
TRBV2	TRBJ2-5	AIYRGRDTQETQY
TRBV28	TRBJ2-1	ASSSPPAGGSYNEQF
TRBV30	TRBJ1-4	AWSVPWTGWEEKLF